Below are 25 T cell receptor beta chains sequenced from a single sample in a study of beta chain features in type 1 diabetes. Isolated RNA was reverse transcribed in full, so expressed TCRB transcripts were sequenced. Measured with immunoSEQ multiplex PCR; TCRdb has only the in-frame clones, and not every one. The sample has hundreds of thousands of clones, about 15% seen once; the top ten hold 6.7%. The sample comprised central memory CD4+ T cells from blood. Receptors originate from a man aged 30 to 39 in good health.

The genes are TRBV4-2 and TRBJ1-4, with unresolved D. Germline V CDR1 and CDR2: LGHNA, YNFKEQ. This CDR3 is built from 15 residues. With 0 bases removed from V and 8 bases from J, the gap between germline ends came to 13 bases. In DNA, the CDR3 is TGTGCCAGCAGCCAAGATTTGAAGGGTTCGGAAAAACTGTTTTTT. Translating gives CASSQDLKGSEKLFF.

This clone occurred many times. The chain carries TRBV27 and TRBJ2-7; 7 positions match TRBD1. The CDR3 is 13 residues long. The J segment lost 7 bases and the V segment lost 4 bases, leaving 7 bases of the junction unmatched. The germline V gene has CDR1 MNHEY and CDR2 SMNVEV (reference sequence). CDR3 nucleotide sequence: TGTGCCAGCAGTTGGACAGGTAGAGGGGAGCAGTACTTC. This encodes CASSWTGRGEQYF.

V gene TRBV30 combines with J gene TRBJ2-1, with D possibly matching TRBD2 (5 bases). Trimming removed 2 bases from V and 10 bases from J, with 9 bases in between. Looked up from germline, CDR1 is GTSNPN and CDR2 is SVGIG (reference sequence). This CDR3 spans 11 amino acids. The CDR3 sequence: CAWSRLLEQFF. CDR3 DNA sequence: TGTGCCTGGAGTCGACTATTGGAGCAGTTCTTC. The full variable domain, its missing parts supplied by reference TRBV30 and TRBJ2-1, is SQTIHQWPATLVQPVGSPLSLECTVEGTSNPNLYWYRQAAGRGLQLLFYSVGIGQISSEVPQNLSASRPQDRQFILSSKKLLLSDSGFYLCAWSRLLEQFFGPGTRLTVL.

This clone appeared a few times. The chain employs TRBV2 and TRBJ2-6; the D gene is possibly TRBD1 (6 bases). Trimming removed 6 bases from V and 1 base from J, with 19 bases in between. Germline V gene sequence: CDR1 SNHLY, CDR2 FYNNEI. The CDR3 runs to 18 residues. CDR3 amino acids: CASSVYRDTGSGANVLTF. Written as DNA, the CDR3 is TGTGCCAGCAGCGTATACCGGGACACTGGATCTGGGGCCAACGTCCTGACTTTC. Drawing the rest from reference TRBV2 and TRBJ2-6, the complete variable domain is EPEVTQTPSHQVTQMGQEVILRCVPISNHLYFYWYRQILGQKVEFLVSFYNNEISEKSEIFDDQFSVERPDGSNFTLKIRSTKLEDSAMYFCASSVYRDTGSGANVLTFGAGSRLTVL.

CDR3: CASSFSRGWLASTDTQYF. The CDR3, as DNA: TGTGCCAGCAGCTTTTCTCGCGGCTGGCTAGCGAGCACAGATACGCAGTATTTT. The chain uses TRBV7-9 and TRBJ2-3; D may be TRBD2 (6 bases). CDR3 size: 18 residues. In germline, CDR1 is SEHNR, CDR2 FQNEAQ (reference sequence). Trimming removed 3 bases at V and 0 bases at J, with 19 bases between. The full variable domain, its missing parts supplied by reference TRBV7-9 and TRBJ2-3, is DTGVSQNPRHKITKRGQNVTFRCDPISEHNRLYWYRQTLGQGPEFLTYFQNEAQLEKSRLLSDRFSAERPKGSFSTLEIQRTEQGDSAMYLCASSFSRGWLASTDTQYFGPGTRLTVL.

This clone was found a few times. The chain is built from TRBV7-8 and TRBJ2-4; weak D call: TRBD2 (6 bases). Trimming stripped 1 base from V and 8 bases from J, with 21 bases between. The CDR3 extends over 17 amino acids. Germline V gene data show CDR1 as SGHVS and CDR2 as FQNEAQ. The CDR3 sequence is CASSLERQSLWGDIQYF. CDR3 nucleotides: TGTGCCAGCAGCTTAGAACGGCAGTCACTATGGGGGGACATTCAGTACTTC.

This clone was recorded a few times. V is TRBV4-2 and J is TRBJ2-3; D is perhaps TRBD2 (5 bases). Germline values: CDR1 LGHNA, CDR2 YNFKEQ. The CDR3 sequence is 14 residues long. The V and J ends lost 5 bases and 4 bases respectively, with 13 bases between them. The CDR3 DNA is TGTGCCAGCAGCTCACTAGTTTCCCCAGATACGCAGTATTTT. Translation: CASSSLVSPDTQYF.

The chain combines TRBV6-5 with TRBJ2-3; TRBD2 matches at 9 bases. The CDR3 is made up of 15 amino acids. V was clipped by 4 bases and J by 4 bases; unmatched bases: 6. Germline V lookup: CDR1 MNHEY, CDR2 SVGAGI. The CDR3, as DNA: TGTGCCAGCAGTTTCGAAGCGGGAGGTCCAGATACGCAGTATTTT. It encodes CASSFEAGGPDTQYF.

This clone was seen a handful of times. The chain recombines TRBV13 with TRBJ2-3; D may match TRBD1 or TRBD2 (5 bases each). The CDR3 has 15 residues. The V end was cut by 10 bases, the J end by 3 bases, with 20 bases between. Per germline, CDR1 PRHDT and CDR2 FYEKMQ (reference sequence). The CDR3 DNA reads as TGTGCCACCAGTGATCCGGGACGCCCTACAGATACGCAGTATTTT. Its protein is CATSDPGRPTDTQYF.

The CDR3 DNA reads TGCAGCGTTGAAAAAGATATCAAGCGGGAGAAGACAGATACGCAGTATTTT. It yields the protein CSVEKDIKREKTDTQYF. The genes are TRBV29-1 and TRBJ2-3, with TRBD2 matching over 8 bases. V shed 2 bases, J shed 3 bases, and the junction held 13 bases outside the gene matches. CDR1 is SQVTM, CDR2 ANQGSEA, per germline. This CDR3 has 17 residues.

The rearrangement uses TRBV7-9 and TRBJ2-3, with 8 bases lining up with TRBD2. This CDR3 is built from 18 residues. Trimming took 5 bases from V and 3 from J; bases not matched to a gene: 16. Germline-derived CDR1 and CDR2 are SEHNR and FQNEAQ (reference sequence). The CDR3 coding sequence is TGTGCCAGCAGCCCCGGTTTGATCGGGGGGGCCGGGACAGATACGCAGTATTTT. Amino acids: CASSPGLIGGAGTDTQYF.

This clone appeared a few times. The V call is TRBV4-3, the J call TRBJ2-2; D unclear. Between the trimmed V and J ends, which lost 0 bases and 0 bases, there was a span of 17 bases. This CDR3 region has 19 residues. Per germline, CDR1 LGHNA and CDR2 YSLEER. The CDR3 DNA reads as TGCGCCAGCAGCCAAGATTGGAAAGGTTTCAAACCGAACACCGGGGAGCTGTTTTTT. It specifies CASSQDWKGFKPNTGELFF.

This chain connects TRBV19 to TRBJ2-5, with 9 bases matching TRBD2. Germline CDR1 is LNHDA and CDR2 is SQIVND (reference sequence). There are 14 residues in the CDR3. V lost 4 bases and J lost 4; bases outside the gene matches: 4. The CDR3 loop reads CASSKTSGGETQYF. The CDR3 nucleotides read TGTGCCAGTAGTAAGACTAGCGGAGGAGAGACCCAGTACTTC.

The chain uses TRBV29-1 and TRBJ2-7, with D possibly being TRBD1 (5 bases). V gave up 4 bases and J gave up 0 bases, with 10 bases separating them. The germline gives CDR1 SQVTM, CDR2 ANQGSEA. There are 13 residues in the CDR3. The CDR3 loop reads CSVVTGDSYEQYF. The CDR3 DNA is TGCAGCGTTGTAACAGGCGACTCCTACGAGCAGTACTTC.

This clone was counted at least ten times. CDR3: CASSISSSYGYTF. The CDR3 nucleotides are TGTGCCAGTAGTATTAGCAGTTCCTATGGCTACACCTTC. The V call is TRBV19, the J call TRBJ1-2; D is uncertain. The CDR3 is 13 residues long. V lost 3 bases and J lost 4, with 9 bases in between. Germline CDR1 reads LNHDA; CDR2 reads SQIVND (reference sequence).

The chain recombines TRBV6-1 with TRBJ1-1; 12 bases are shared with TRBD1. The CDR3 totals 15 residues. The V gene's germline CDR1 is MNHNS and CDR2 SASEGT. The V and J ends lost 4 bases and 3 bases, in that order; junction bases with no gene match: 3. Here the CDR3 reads CASSVGTGGYTEAFF. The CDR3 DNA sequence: TGTGCCAGCAGTGTTGGGACAGGGGGCTACACTGAAGCTTTCTTT.

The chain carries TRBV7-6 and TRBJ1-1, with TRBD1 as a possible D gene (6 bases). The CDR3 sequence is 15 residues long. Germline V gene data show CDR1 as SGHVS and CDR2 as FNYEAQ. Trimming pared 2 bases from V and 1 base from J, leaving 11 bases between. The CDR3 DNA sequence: TGTGCCAGCAGCTTAACGCGGGACAAGAACACTGAAGCTTTCTTT. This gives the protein CASSLTRDKNTEAFF.

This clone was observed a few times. The CDR3, as DNA: TGCAGCGTTGTGGGGAGGAATTGGGCAGAGACCCAGTACTTC. Protein: CSVVGRNWAETQYF. The chain combines TRBV29-1 with TRBJ2-5, with D possibly matching TRBD2 (6 bases). Germline lookup yields CDR1 SQVTM and CDR2 ANQGSEA. Between the trimmed V and J ends, which lost 4 bases and 4 bases, there was a span of 16 bases. This CDR3 spans 14 amino acids. The variable domain in full, completed from reference TRBV29-1 and TRBJ2-5, reads SAVISQKPSRDICQRGTSLTIQCQVDSQVTMMFWYRQQPGQSLTLIATANQGSEATYESGFVIDKFPISRPNLTFSTLTVSNMSPEDSSIYLCSVVGRNWAETQYFGPGTRLLVL.

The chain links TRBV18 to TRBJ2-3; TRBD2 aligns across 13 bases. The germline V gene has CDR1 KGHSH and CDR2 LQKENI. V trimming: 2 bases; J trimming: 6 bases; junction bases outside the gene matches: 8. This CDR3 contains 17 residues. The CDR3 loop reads CASSPISGTSGTDTQYF. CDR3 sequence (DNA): TGTGCCAGCTCACCAATTTCTGGGACTAGCGGGACGGATACGCAGTATTTT. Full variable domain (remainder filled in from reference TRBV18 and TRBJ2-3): NAGVMQNPRHLVRRRGQEARLRCSPMKGHSHVYWYRQLPEEGLKFMVYLQKENIIDESGMPKERFSAEFPKEGPSILRIQQVVRGDSAAYFCASSPISGTSGTDTQYFGPGTRLTVL.

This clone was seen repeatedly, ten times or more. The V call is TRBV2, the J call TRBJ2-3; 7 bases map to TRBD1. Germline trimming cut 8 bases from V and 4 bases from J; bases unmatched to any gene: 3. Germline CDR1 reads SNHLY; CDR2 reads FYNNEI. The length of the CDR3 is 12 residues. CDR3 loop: CASQGTADTQYF. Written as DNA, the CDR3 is TGTGCCAGCCAAGGGACAGCAGATACGCAGTATTTT.

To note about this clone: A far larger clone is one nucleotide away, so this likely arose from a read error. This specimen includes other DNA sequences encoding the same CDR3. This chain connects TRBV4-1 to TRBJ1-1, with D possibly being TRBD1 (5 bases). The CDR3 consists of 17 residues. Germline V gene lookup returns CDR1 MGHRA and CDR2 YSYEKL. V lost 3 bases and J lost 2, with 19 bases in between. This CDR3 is CASSHHTGFSDNTEAFF. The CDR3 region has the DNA TGCGCCAGCAGCCACCATACAGGATTTTCCGACAACACTGAAGCTTTCTTT.

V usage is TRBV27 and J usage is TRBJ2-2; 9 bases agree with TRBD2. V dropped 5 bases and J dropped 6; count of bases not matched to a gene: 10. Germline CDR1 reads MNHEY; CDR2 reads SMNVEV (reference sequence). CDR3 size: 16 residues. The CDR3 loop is CASSPPGAGGSGELFF. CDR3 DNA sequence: TGTGCCAGCAGTCCCCCGGGAGCGGGGGGTTCCGGGGAGCTGTTTTTT.

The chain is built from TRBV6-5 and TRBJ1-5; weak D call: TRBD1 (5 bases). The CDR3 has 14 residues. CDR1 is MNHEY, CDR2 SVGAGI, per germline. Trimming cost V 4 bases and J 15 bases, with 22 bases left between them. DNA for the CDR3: TGTGCCAGCAGTTCCGGGACTATCGGGGAATCGTTGCATTTT. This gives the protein CASSSGTIGESLHF.

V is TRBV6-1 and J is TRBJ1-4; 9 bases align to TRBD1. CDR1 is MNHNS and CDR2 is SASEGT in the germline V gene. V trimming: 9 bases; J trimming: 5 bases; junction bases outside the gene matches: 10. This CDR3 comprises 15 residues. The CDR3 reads CASLQGALRNEKLFF. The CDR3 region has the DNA TGTGCCAGTCTACAGGGGGCGTTAAGAAATGAAAAACTGTTTTTT.

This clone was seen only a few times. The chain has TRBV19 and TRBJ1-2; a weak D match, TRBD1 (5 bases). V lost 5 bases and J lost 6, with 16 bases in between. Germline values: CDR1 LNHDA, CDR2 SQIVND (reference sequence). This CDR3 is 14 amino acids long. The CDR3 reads CASSSGKTAHGYTF. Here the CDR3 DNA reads TGTGCCAGTAGTTCGGGGAAGACAGCTCATGGCTACACCTTC.